The 17 T cell receptor beta chains presented below share a single source sample, sequenced in a study of blood T cell repertoires in COVID-19. Measured with immunoSEQ multiplex PCR; TCRdb has only the in-frame clones, and not every one. The sample yields around 200,000 clones, around three quarters seen once. Sequenced sample: peripheral blood. Receptors were obtained from a woman in her 70s with acute or convalescent COVID-19.

This clone came up once. The rearrangement uses TRBV20-1 and TRBJ1-5; D gene uncertain. The CDR3 has 13 amino acids. V lost 3 bases and J 3 bases, leaving 9 bases between the germline ends. Germline-derived CDR1 and CDR2 are DFQATT and SNEGSKA (reference sequence). In DNA form, the CDR3 reads TGCAGTGCTAGTATGGCGGTCAATCAGCCCCAGCATTTT. The encoded protein is CSASMAVNQPQHF.

The chain recombines TRBV9 with TRBJ1-3; D is uncertain. Per germline, CDR1 SGDLS and CDR2 YYNGEE. This CDR3 is 16 amino acids long. V lost 0 bases to trimming and J lost 0 bases, with 10 bases between them. The chain's CDR3 is CASSVDSASSGNTIYF. The CDR3 coding sequence is TGTGCCAGCAGCGTAGATAGTGCTTCCTCTGGAAACACCATATATTTT.

The gene calls are TRBV24-1 and TRBJ2-5; D unclear. Germline CDR1 KGHDR, CDR2 SFDVKD. The CDR3 spans 15 residues. Trimming stripped 4 bases from V and 5 bases from J, with 16 bases between. The CDR3 is CATSDPVGPWETQYF. In nucleotides, the CDR3 is TGTGCCACCAGTGACCCCGTTGGGCCCTGGGAGACCCAGTACTTC.

This chain connects TRBV27 to TRBJ1-1, with 7 bases that match TRBD1. The V segment lost 6 bases and the J segment 5 bases; nucleotides outside the gene matches: 9. There are 14 residues in the CDR3. Looked up from germline, CDR1 is MNHEY and CDR2 is SMNVEV (reference sequence). CDR3 DNA sequence: TGTGCCAGCAGATACAGGGGATCGGGGACTGAAGCTTTCTTT. Its translation: CASRYRGSGTEAFF.

The chain links TRBV5-4 to TRBJ2-2, with 7 bases lining up with TRBD2. Germline V gene sequence: CDR1 SGHNT, CDR2 YYREEE (reference sequence). The CDR3 sequence is 15 residues long. V lost 4 bases to trimming and J lost 1 base; unmatched junction nucleotides: 4. CDR3 bases: TGTGCCAGCAGCACCCAGCGGGGGAACACCGGGGAGCTGTTTTTT. Amino acids: CASSTQRGNTGELFF.

The V call is TRBV6-1, the J call TRBJ1-2; 11 bases fit TRBD1. Germline CDR1 is MNHNS and CDR2 is SASEGT. Trimming at V came to 3 bases and at J to 6 bases, leaving 0 bases not matched to a gene. This CDR3 spans 13 amino acids. The CDR3 coding sequence is TGTGCCAGCAGTGAGGGACAGGGGGATGGCTACACCTTC. This encodes CASSEGQGDGYTF.

This sequence joins TRBV6-5 and TRBJ2-3; D call uncertain. V was pared by 2 bases and J by 2 bases, with 5 bases between. Looked up from germline, CDR1 is MNHEY and CDR2 is SVGAGI. This CDR3 region has 13 residues. The CDR3 loop reads CASSYGPTDTQYF. Here the CDR3 DNA reads TGTGCCAGCAGTTACGGGCCCACAGATACGCAGTATTTT.

This clone was counted only a few times. This sequence joins TRBV5-1 and TRBJ2-1, with D perhaps matching TRBD1 (6 bases). The CDR3 is 14 amino acids. Trimming cost V 4 bases and J 0 bases, with 8 bases left between them. Germline values: CDR1 SGHRS, CDR2 YFSETQ. The CDR3: CASSPGASYNEQFF. The CDR3 nucleotides are TGCGCCAGCAGCCCAGGGGCCTCCTACAATGAGCAGTTCTTC.

As regards this clone: Other DNA sequences from this sample encode an identical CDR3 as well. This chain links TRBV3-1 (or the pseudogene TRBV3-2) with TRBJ1-1; D is uncertain. Trimming cost V 1 base and J 2 bases, with 5 bases left between them. The CDR3 spans 13 residues. Germline V gene data show CDR1 as LGHDT and CDR2 as YNNKEL (reference sequence). The CDR3 coding sequence is TGTGCCAGCAGCCAAGCCAGAAACACTGAAGCTTTCTTT. Its translation: CASSQARNTEAFF.

This chain connects TRBV6-6 to TRBJ2-2, with D possibly TRBD2 on 5 matching bases. V lost 4 bases and J lost 7, with 13 bases in between. CDR1 is MNHNY, CDR2 SVGAGI, per germline (reference sequence). This CDR3 is 14 amino acids long. The CDR3 nucleotides read TGTGCCAGCAGTTTTACTAGATCCAACGGGGAGCTGTTTTTT. This encodes CASSFTRSNGELFF.

The CDR3 DNA reads TGCGCCAGCAGTCAAATTGACAGGAACACTGAAGCTTTCTTT. Amino acids: CASSQIDRNTEAFF. V and J are TRBV23-1 and TRBJ1-1, with TRBD1 as a possible D gene (5 bases). TRBV23-1 falls under the ORF class, with uncertain function. The CDR3 length is 14 residues. Trimming removed 2 bases from V and 1 base from J, with 8 bases in between.

The chain uses TRBV15 and TRBJ2-3, with TRBD1 matching 10 bases. The CDR3 extends over 16 amino acids. V lost 0 bases to trimming and J lost 4 bases; unmatched junction nucleotides: 4. Germline V gene lookup returns CDR1 LNHNV and CDR2 YYDKDF (reference sequence). CDR3: CATSREVGQGSDTQYF. In DNA form, the CDR3 reads TGTGCCACCAGCAGAGAAGTGGGACAGGGGTCAGATACGCAGTATTTT.

This clone came up once. The chain joins TRBV30 to TRBJ2-7; possibly TRBD1 for D (5 bases). Trimming took off 2 bases at V and 3 bases at J, with 8 bases between the two ends. Germline values: CDR1 GTSNPN, CDR2 SVGIG (reference sequence). The CDR3 length is 12 residues. The chain's CDR3 is CAWSPGNYEQYF. The CDR3 region has the DNA TGTGCCTGGAGTCCAGGGAACTACGAGCAGTACTTC.

This clone was observed a handful of times. The rearrangement uses TRBV19 and TRBJ2-1, with 7 bases identical to TRBD2. The CDR3 loop spans 16 amino acids. Germline assignment: CDR1 LNHDA and CDR2 SQIVND (reference sequence). J gave up 4 bases and V 3 bases, and 9 bases lay outside the gene matches. For the CDR3, the DNA is TGTGCCAGTAGTATGTTCGGGGGAGGGCTGTACAATGAGCAGTTCTTC. Translation gives CASSMFGGGLYNEQFF.

As concerns this clone: In the same sample, other DNA sequences code for this CDR3. This chain connects TRBV18 to TRBJ2-3; D may be TRBD1 (6 bases). Germline V lookup: CDR1 KGHSH, CDR2 LQKENI. Trimming removed 3 bases at V and 1 base at J, with 11 bases between. This CDR3 comprises 15 residues. DNA for the CDR3: TGTGCCAGCTCACCCTTAGGGGGAGGCACAGATACGCAGTATTTT. Its protein product is CASSPLGGGTDTQYF.

CDR3 protein: CASSETGMGTEAFF. As DNA, the CDR3 is TGCGCCAGCAGCGAAACAGGGATGGGCACTGAAGCTTTCTTT. This chain links TRBV5-1 with TRBJ1-1; a possible D gene is TRBD1 (6 bases). The V gene's germline CDR1 is SGHRS and CDR2 YFSETQ. V was trimmed by 4 bases and J by 4 bases, leaving 14 bases between them. There are 14 residues in the CDR3.

The chain recombines TRBV7-9 with TRBJ2-4; D gene ambiguous. The CDR3 is made up of 16 amino acids. Germline CDR1 and CDR2: SEHNR and FQNEAQ (reference sequence). Trimming removed 1 base from V and 0 bases from J, with 10 bases in between. CDR3 region: CASSLVAGVAKNIQYF. In nucleotides, the CDR3 is TGTGCCAGCAGCTTAGTGGCCGGAGTAGCCAAAAACATTCAGTACTTC.